These T cell receptor beta chains were read from a single sample in a study of OX40 agonist ivuxolimab in advanced cancers. Profiling relied on immunoSEQ multiplex PCR, and the TCRdb table lists in-frame clones only, not all of them. The sample holds tens of thousands of clones, 80% to 95% seen once. This specimen was CD4+ or CD8+ T cells sorted from blood, taken in a trial of the OX40 agonist ivuxolimab. These receptors all come from an adult with an advanced solid tumor such as melanoma, head and neck, liver or kidney cancer. The CDR3 runs from the conserved cysteine through the conserved F or W. The D gene is left open where the match is weak. The size of a clone is reported for some rows only, either as once, few or many, or as a class for expanded clones.

>NA|TRBJ2-1|NA|TRBV7-2
TGTGCCAGCAGCTTAGGGCTGTTCAATGAGCAGTTCTTC
CASSLGLFNEQFF
>NA|TRBJ2-1|NA|TRBV7-9
TGTGCCAGCAGCTTAGTTGCGGTGTGGACGGTTGAGCAGTTCTTC
CASSLVAVWTVEQFF
>TRBD2|TRBJ2-1|NA|TRBV7-8
TGTGCCAGCAGCTTAGTCGAACTAGCGGTATCCTACAATGAGCAGTTCTTC
CASSLVELAVSYNEQFF
>NA|TRBJ1-1|NA|TRBV4-2
TGTGCCAGCAGCCAAGTCTTAGGGACGAACACTGAAGCTTTCTTT
CASSQVLGTNTEAFF
>NA|TRBJ2-5|NA|TRBV28
TGTGCCAGCAGTTTTGCGACTAGGTACCAAGAGACCCAGTACTTC
CASSFATRYQETQYF
>NA|TRBJ2-4|NA|TRBV9
TGTGCCAGCAGCCACGAAGGGGCTAACATTCAGTACTTC
CASSHEGANIQYF
>NA|TRBJ2-1|NA|TRBV20-1
TGCAGTGCTAGGACCTACAATGAGCAGTTCTTC
CSARTYNEQFF
>TRBD2|TRBJ2-7|NA|TRBV6-1
TGTGCCAGCAGTCTTACTAGCGGGAGCTCCTACGAGCAGTACTTC
CASSLTSGSSYEQYF
>TRBD1|TRBJ1-4|NA|TRBV10-3
TGTGCCATCAGCCAGGGGGCTGCAACTAATGAAAAACTGTTTTTT
CAISQGAATNEKLFF
>NA|TRBJ2-7|NA|TRBV11-1
TGTGCCAGCAGCTTAGGAACGGGAGAGCAGTACTTC
CASSLGTGEQYF
>NA|TRBJ2-7|NA|TRBV9
TGTGCCAGCAGCGTCGGGAGCGGCCACGAGCAGTACTTC
CASSVGSGHEQYF
>NA|TRBJ1-2|NA|TRBV27
TGTGCCAGCAGTTTAGGGGGCGTCGGCTATGGCTACACCTTC
CASSLGGVGYGYTF
>TRBD2|TRBJ2-3|NA|TRBV18
TGTGCCAGCTCACTTGGGACTAGCGGGAGCGCCGCCCGCACAGATACGCAGTATTTT
CASSLGTSGSAARTDTQYF
>TRBD2|TRBJ2-1|NA|TRBV13
TGTGCCAGCAGCATTAGCGGGGCCGGGGGCAATGAGCAGTTCTTC
CASSISGAGGNEQFF
>NA|TRBJ1-1|once|TRBV10-2
TGCGCCAGCAGAACATCGGATCCTGAAGCTTTCTTT
CASRTSDPEAFF
>TRBD2|TRBJ2-2|NA|TRBV27
TGTGCCAGCCGACCGGGAGGAGGCACCGGGGAGCTGTTTTTT
CASRPGGGTGELFF
>NA|TRBJ2-1|NA|TRBV2
TGTGCCAGCAGTGAAGCGAGCACTAGGAACAATGAGCAGTTCTTC
CASSEASTRNNEQFF
>TRBD2|TRBJ2-5|NA|TRBV27
TGTGCCAGCAGCCCAAACCCGGGACTAGCGGGCGATGAGACCCAGTACTTC
CASSPNPGLAGDETQYF